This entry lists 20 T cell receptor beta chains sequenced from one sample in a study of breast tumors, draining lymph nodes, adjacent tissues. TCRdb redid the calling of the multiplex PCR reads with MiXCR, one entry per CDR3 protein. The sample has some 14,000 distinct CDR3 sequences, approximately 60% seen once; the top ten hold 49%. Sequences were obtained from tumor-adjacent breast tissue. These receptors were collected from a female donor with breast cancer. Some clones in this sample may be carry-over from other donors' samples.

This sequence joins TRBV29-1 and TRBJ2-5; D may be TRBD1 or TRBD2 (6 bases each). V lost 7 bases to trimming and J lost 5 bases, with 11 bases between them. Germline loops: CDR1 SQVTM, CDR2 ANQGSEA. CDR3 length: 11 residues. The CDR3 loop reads CSGGAGETQYF. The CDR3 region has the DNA TGCAGCGGGGGGGCCGGTGAGACCCAGTACTTC. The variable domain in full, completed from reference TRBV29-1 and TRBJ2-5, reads SAVISQKPSRDICQRGTSLTIQCQVDSQVTMMFWYRQQPGQSLTLIATANQGSEATYESGFVIDKFPISRPNLTFSTLTVSNMSPEDSSIYLCSGGAGETQYFGPGTRLLVL.

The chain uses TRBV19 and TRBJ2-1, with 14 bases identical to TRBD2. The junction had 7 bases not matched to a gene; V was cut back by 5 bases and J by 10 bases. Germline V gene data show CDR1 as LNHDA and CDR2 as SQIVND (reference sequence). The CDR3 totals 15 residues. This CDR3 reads CASSPGLAGGHEQFF. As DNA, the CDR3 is TGTGCCAGTAGTCCCGGACTAGCGGGAGGCCACGAGCAGTTCTTC.

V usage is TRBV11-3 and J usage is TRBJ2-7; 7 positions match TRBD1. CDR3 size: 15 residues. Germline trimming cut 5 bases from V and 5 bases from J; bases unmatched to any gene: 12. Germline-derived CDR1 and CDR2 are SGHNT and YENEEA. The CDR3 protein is CASSQTGALAHEQYF. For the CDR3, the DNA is TGTGCCAGCAGCCAAACAGGGGCCTTGGCCCACGAGCAGTACTTC.

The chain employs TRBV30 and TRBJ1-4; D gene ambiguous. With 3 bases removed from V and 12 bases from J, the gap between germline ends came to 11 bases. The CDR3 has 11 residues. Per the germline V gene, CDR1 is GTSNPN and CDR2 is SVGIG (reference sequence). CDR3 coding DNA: TGTGCCTGGAGCTCATTTAGGCAACTGTTTTTT. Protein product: CAWSSFRQLFF. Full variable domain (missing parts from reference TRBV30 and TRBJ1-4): SQTIHQWPATLVQPVGSPLSLECTVEGTSNPNLYWYRQAAGRGLQLLFYSVGIGQISSEVPQNLSASRPQDRQFILSSKKLLLSDSGFYLCAWSSFRQLFFGSGTQLSVL.

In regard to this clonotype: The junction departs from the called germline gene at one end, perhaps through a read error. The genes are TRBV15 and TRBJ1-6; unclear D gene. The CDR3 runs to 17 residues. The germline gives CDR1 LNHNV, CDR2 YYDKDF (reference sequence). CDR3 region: CATSRRIGSSYSSPLHF. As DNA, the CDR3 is TGTGCCACCAGCAGAAGGATAGGAAGCTCCTATAGTTCACCCCTCCACTTT.

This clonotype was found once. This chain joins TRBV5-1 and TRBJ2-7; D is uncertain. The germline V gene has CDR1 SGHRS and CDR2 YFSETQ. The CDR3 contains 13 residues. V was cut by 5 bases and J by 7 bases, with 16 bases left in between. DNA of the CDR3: TGCGCCAGCAGATCAGGACCGCCGACAGAGCAGTACTTC. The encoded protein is CASRSGPPTEQYF.

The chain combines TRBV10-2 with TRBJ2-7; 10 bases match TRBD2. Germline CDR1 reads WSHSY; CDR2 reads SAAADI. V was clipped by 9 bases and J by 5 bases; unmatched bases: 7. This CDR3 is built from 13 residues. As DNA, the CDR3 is TGCGCCAGTTCCAGCGGGGGGGCGGACGAGCAGTACTTC. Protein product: CASSSGGADEQYF.

The CDR3 nucleotides read TGTGCCAGCCCCCCGGAGCGGGGAAAAAACATTCAGTACTTC. Amino acids: CASPPERGKNIQYF. The chain carries TRBV7-3 and TRBJ2-4; 7 bases are shared with TRBD2. V shed 8 bases and J 4 bases; nucleotides not matched to a gene: 8. The germline CDR1 and CDR2 sequences are SGHTA and FQGTGA. The CDR3 extends over 14 amino acids.

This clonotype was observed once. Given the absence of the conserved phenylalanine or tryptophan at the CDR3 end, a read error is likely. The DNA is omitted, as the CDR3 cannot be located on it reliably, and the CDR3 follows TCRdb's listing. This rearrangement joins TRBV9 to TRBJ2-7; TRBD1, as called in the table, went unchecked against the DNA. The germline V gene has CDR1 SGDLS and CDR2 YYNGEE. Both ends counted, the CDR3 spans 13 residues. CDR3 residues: CASRSTRGYEHGS.

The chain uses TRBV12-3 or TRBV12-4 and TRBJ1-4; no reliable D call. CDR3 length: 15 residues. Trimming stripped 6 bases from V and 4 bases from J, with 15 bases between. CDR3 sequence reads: CASSRHGRVNEKLFF. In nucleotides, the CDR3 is TGTGCCAGCAGCCGCCACGGACGGGTTAATGAAAAACTGTTTTTT.

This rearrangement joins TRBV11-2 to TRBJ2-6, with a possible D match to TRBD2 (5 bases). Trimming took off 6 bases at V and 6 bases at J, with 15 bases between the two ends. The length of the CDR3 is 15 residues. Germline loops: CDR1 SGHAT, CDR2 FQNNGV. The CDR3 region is CASSLKGAAANVLTF. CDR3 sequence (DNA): TGTGCCAGCAGTTTGAAGGGAGCTGCGGCCAACGTCCTGACTTTC.

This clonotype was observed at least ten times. The CDR3 sequence: CASSFQGGGGETQYF. CDR3 coding DNA: TGTGCCAGCAGCTTCCAGGGGGGGGGTGGAGAGACCCAGTACTTC. The rearrangement links TRBV7-2 to TRBJ2-5, with D perhaps assigned TRBD1 or TRBD2 (7 bases each). Trimming took off 3 bases at V and 4 bases at J, with 15 bases between the two ends. From germline, CDR1 is SGHTA and CDR2 FQGNSA. CDR3 length equals 15 residues.

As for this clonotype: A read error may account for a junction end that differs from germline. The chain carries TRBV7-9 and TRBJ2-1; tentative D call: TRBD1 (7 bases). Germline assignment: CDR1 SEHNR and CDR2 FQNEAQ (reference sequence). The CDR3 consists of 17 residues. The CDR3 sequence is CASRKIRGVPSYNQQLF. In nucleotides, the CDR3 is TGTGCCAGCAGGAAGATCAGGGGGGTTCCCTCCTACAATCAGCAGCTCTTC.

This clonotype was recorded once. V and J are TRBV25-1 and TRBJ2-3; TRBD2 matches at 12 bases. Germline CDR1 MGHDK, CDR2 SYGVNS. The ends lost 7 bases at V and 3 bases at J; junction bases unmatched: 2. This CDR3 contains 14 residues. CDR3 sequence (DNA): TGTGCCAGCACTAGCGGGAGGGGGACAGATACGCAGTATTTT. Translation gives CASTSGRGTDTQYF.

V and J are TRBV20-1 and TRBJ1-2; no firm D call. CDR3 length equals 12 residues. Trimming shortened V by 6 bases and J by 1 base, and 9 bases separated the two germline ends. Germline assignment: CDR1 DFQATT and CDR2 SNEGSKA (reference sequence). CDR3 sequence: CSALSGNYGYTF. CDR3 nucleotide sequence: TGCAGTGCCTTGTCGGGTAACTATGGCTACACCTTC.

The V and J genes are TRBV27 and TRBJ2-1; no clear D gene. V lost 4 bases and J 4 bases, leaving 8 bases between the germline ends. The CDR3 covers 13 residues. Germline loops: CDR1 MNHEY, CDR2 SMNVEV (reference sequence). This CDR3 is CASSSKSYNEQFF. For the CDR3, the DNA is TGTGCCAGCAGTTCAAAGTCGTACAATGAGCAGTTCTTC.

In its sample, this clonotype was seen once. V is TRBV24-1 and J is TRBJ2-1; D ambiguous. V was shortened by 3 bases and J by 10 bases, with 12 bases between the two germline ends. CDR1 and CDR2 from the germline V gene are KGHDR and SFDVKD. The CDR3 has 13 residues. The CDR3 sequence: CATSDATPPEQFF. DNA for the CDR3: TGTGCCACCAGTGATGCGACACCTCCCGAGCAGTTCTTC.

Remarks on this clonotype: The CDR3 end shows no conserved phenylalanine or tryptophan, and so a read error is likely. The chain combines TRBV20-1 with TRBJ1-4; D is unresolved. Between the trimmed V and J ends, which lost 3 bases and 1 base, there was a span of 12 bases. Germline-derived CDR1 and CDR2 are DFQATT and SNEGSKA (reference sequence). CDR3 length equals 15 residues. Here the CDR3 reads CSASQPTGTNEKLFL. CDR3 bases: TGCAGTGCTAGCCAACCCACTGGAACTAATGAAAAACTGTTTTTA.

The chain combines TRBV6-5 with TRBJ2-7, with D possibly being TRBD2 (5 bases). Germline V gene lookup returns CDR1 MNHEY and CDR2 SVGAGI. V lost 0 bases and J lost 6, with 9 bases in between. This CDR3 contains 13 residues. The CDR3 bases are TGTGCCAGCAGTTACTCGAGAGGGTTCGAGCAGTACTTC. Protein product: CASSYSRGFEQYF.

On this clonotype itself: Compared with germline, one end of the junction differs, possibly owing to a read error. The CDR3, as DNA: TGTGCCAGCAGCTTAGGAACCTGCTGGAGGGGCTTCGCCTTC. Its translation is CASSLGTCWRGFAF. The genes are TRBV7-8 and TRBJ1-2, with a weak D call TRBD1 (5 bases). This CDR3 region has 14 residues. Germline V gives CDR1 SGHVS, CDR2 FQNEAQ.